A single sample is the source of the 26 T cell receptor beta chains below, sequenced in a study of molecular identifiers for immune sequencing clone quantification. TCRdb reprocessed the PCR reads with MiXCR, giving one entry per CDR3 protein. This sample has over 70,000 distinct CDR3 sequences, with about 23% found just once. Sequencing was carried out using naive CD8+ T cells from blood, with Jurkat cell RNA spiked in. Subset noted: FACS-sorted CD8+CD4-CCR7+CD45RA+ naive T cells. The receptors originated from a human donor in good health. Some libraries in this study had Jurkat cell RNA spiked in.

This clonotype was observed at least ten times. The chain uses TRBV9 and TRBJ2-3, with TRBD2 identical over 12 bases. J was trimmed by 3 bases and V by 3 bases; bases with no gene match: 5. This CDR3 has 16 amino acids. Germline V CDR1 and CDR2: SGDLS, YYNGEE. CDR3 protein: CASSGRTSGKTDTQYF. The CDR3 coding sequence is TGTGCCAGCAGCGGGCGGACTAGCGGGAAAACAGATACGCAGTATTTT.

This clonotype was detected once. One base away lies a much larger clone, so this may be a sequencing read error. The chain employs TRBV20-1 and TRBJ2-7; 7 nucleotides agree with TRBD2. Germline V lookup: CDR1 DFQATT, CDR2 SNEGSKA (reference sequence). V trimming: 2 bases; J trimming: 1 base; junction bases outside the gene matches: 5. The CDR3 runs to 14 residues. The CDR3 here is CSARLLAPSYEQYF. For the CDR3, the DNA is TGCAGTGCTAGACTACTAGCGCCTTCCTACGAGCAGTACTTC.

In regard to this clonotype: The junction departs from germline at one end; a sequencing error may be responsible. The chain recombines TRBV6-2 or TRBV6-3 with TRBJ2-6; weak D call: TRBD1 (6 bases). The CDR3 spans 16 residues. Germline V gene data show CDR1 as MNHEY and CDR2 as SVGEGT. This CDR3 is CARSPRGAPGANVLTF. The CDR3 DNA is TGTGCCCGCAGCCCCAGGGGAGCACCTGGGGCCAACGTCCTGACTTTC.

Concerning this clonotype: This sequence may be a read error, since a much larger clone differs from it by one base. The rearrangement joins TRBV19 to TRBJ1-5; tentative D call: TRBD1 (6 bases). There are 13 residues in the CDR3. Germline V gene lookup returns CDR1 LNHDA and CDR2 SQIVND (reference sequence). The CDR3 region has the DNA TGTGCCAGTAGTACCGGGGGCAATCGGCCCCAGCATTTT. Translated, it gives CASSTGGNRPQHF.

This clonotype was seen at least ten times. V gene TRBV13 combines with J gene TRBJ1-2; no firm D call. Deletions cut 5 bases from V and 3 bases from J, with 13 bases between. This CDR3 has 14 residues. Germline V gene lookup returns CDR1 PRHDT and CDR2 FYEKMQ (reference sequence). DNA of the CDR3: TGTGCCAGCAGCCTCTTTAGGAACGACTATGGCTACACCTTC. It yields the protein CASSLFRNDYGYTF.

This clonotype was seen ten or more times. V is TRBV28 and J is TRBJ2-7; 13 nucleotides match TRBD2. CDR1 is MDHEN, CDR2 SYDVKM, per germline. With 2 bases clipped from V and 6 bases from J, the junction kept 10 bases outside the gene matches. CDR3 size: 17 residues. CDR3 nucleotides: TGTGCCAGCAGTTTACGCCCTCCCGGGACTAGCGGGATCGAGCAGTACTTC. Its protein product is CASSLRPPGTSGIEQYF.

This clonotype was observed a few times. The CDR3 coding sequence is TGCGCCAGCAGCTTTACTAGCGTGAGGAGTTTCACCGGGGAGCTGTTTTTT. Its translation: CASSFTSVRSFTGELFF. V is TRBV5-1 and J is TRBJ2-2; 7 nucleotides agree with TRBD2. Trimming took 2 bases from V and 4 from J; bases not matched to a gene: 11. The CDR3 spans 17 residues. CDR1 SGHRS and CDR2 YFSETQ come from the germline V gene.

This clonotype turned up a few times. The DNA for the CDR3 is TGTGCCAGCAGCCGTTCGGGGAGCTATGAGCAGTTCTTC. Translation: CASSRSGSYEQFF. The chain carries TRBV9 and TRBJ2-1; D is possibly TRBD2 (5 bases). Germline CDR1 and CDR2: SGDLS and YYNGEE. V was pared by 4 bases and J by 8 bases, with 13 bases between. CDR3 length: 13 residues.

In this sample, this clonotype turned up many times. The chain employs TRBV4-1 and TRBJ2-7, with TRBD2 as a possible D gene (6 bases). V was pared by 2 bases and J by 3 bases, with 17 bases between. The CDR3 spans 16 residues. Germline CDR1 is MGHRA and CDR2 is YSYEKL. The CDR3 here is CASSQSGSPSDYEQYF. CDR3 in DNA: TGCGCCAGCAGCCAAAGCGGTAGCCCTAGCGACTACGAGCAGTACTTC.

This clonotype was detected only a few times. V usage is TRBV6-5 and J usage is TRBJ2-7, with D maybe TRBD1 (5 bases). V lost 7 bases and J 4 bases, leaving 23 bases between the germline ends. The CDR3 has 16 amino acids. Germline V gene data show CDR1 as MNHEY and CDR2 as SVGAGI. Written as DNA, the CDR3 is TGTGCCAGCACCCCCGGTTCTGGGCAGGACAAATACGAGCAGTACTTC. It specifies CASTPGSGQDKYEQYF.

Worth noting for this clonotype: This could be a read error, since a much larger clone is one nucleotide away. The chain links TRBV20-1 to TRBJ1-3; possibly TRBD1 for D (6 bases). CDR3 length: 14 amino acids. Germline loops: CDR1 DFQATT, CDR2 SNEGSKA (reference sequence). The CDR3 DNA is TGCAGTGCTAGAGGGGCAGGGGCTGGAGACACCATATATTTT. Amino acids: CSARGAGAGDTIYF.

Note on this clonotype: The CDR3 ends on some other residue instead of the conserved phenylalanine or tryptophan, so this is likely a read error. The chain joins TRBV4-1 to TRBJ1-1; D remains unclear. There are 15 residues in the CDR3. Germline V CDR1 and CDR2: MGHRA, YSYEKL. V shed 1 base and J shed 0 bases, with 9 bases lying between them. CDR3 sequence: CASSQVLRMNTEAFS. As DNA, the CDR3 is TGCGCCAGCAGCCAAGTCTTGAGGATGAACACTGAAGCTTTCTCT.

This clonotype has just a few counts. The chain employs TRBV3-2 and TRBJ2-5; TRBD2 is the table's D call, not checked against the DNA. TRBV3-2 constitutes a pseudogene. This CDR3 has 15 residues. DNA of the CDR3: TGTGCCAGCAGCCCTGCAGCGGCCGTGAAAGAGACCCAGTACTTC. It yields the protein CASSPAAAVKETQYF.

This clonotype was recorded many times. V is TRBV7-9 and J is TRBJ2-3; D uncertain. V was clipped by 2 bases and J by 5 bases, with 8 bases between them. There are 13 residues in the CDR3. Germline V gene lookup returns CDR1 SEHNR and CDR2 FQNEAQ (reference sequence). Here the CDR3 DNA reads TGTGCCAGCAGCTTAAATGCTGGAGATACGCAGTATTTT. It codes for CASSLNAGDTQYF.

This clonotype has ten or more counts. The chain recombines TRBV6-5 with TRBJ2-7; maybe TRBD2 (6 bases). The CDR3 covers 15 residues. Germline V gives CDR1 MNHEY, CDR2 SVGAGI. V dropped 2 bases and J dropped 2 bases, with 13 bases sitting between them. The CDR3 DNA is TGTGCCAGCAGTTACGGGGGGACTGGAACCTACGAGCAGTACTTC. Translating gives CASSYGGTGTYEQYF.

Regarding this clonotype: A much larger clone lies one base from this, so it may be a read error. CDR3 sequence reads: CVSSESQGAYEQYF. The CDR3 DNA reads TGTGTCAGCAGTGAGTCACAGGGCGCCTACGAGCAGTACTTC. The V call is TRBV6-1, the J call TRBJ2-7, with a possible D match to TRBD1 (6 bases). This CDR3 has 14 residues. Germline V gives CDR1 MNHNS, CDR2 SASEGT.

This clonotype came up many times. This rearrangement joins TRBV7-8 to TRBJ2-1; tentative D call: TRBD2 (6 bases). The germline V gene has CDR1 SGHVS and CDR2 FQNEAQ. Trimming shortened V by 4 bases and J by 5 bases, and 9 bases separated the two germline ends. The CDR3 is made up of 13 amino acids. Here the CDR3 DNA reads TGTGCCAGCAGCTCAGCGGGTCACAATGAGCAGTTCTTC. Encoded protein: CASSSAGHNEQFF.

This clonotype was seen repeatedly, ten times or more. The CDR3 DNA sequence: TGTGCCAGCACGCGAAATAGCAATCAGCCCCAGCATTTT. Translating gives CASTRNSNQPQHF. The chain has TRBV28 and TRBJ1-5; the D is unclear. V was clipped by 7 bases and J by 0 bases, with 7 bases between them. The germline V gene encodes CDR1 MDHEN and CDR2 SYDVKM. This CDR3 comprises 13 residues.

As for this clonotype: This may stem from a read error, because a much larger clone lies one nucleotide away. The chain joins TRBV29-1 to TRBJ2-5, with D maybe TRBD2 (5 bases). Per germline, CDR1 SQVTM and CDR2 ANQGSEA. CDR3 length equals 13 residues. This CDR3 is CCALAGRDETQYF. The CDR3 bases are TGCTGCGCCCTAGCTGGGCGTGATGAGACCCAGTACTTC. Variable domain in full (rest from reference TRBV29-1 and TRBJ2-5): SAVISQKPSRDICQRGTSLTIQCQVDSQVTMMFWYRQQPGQSLTLIATANQGSEATYESGFVIDKFPISRPNLTFSTLTVSNMSPEDSSIYLCCALAGRDETQYFGPGTRLLVL.

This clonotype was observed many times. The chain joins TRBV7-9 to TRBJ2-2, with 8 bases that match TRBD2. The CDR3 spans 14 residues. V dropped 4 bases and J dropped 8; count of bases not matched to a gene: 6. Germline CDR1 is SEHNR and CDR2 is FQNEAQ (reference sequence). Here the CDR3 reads CASSSGLAPGELFF. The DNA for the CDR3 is TGTGCCAGCAGCTCCGGACTAGCTCCTGGGGAGCTGTTTTTT.

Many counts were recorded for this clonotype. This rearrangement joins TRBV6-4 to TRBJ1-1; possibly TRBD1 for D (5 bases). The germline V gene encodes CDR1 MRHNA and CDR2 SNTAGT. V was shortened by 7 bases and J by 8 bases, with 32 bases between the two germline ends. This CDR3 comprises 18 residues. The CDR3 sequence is CASKGPPEDRSFPREAFF. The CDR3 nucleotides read TGTGCCAGCAAGGGTCCTCCCGAAGACAGAAGTTTCCCAAGAGAAGCTTTCTTT.

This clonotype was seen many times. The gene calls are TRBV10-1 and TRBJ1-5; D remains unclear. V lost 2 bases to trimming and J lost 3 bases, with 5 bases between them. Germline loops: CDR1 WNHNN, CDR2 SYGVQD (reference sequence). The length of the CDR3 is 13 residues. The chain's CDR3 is CASSEGYNQPQHF. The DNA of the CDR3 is TGCGCCAGCAGTGAGGGTTACAATCAGCCCCAGCATTTT.

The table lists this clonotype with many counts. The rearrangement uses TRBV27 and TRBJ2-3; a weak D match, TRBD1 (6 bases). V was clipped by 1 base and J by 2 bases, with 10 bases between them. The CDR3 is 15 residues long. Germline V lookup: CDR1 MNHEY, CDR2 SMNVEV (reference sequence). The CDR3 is CASSLYSGATDTQYF. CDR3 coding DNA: TGTGCCAGCAGTTTATATTCAGGGGCCACAGATACGCAGTATTTT.

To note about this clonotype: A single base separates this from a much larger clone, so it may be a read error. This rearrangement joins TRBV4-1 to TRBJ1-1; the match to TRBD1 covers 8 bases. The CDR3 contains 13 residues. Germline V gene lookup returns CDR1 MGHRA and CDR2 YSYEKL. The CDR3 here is CARSHDRGTEAFF. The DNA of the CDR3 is TGCGCCCGCAGCCACGACAGGGGCACTGAAGCTTTCTTT.

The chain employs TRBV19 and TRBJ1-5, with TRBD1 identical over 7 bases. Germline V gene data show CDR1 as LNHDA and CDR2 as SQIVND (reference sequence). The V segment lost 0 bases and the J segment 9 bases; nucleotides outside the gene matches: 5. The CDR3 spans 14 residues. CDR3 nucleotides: TGTGCCAGTAGTATAGAGGACAGGCAAGGGCCCCAGCATTTT. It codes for CASSIEDRQGPQHF.

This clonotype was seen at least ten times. CDR3 residues: CASSSSDSSYNEQFF. CDR3 in DNA: TGTGCCAGCAGCAGTAGCGATAGCTCCTACAATGAGCAGTTCTTC. This chain links TRBV7-3 with TRBJ2-1, with D maybe TRBD2 (5 bases). CDR3 length equals 15 residues. V shed 5 bases and J shed 0 bases, with 11 bases lying between them. Per germline, CDR1 SGHTA and CDR2 FQGTGA.